The clone carrying this TCR beta chain has more than one count but fewer than ten. This record belongs to a study of blood T cell repertoires in COVID-19. The table came from immunoSEQ multiplex PCR; TCRdb's copy has only in-frame clones and leaves some out. The sample lists around 300,000 clones, 75% to 90% occurring once. The V gene's germline CDR1 is WSHSY and CDR2 SAAADI. With 4 bases removed from V and 2 bases from J, the gap between germline ends came to 6 bases. CDR3 length: 12 residues. The receptor's source is a man aged 30 to 39 who had recovered from COVID-19. Sequenced sample: PBMCs or T cells enriched from blood (not recorded which). The genes are TRBV10-2 and TRBJ2-7; D is unclear. The CDR3 loop reads CASSAATYEQYF. The CDR3 nucleotides read TGCGCCAGCAGTGCTGCTACCTACGAGCAGTACTTC.